Listed here are 18 T cell receptor beta chains from one sample, sequenced in a study of shared clonotypes between healthy human individuals. Produced via immunoSEQ multiplex PCR; TCRdb's table is partial and in-frame only. The sample records hundreds of thousands of clones, roughly 83% being singletons. The sample comprised PBMCs. These receptors were taken from a woman aged 40 to 50 in good health. Some clones in this sample may be carry-over from other donors' samples.

The chain joins TRBV19 to TRBJ2-3; the D is unclear. Trimming took 8 bases from V and 5 from J, leaving 14 bases between them. The CDR3 loop spans 13 amino acids. CDR1 is LNHDA and CDR2 is SQIVND in the germline V gene (reference sequence). CDR3 nucleotide sequence: TGTGCCAGTGGACCCCTCACGGGAGATACGCAGTATTTT. This translates into CASGPLTGDTQYF.

The genes are TRBV7-2 and TRBJ2-5, with TRBD2 as a possible D gene (5 bases). This CDR3 has 15 amino acids. Germline CDR1 and CDR2: SGHTA and FQGNSA. V was trimmed by 0 bases and J by 2 bases, leaving 10 bases between them. The CDR3 sequence: CASSLAASKQETQYF. CDR3 in DNA: TGTGCCAGCAGCTTAGCCGCTAGCAAACAAGAGACCCAGTACTTC.

This clone has a single count. The chain uses TRBV7-2 and TRBJ2-7; 7 positions agree with TRBD2. After removal of 3 bases from V and 7 bases from J, the junction contained 6 bases not matched to a gene. Germline V gene sequence: CDR1 SGHTA, CDR2 FQGNSA. This CDR3 contains 13 residues. CDR3 amino acids: CASSFGLGGEQYF. CDR3 bases: TGTGCCAGCAGCTTCGGACTAGGAGGGGAGCAGTACTTC.

V is TRBV6-1 and J is TRBJ2-7; TRBD1 or TRBD2 may be the D gene (6 bases each). Looked up from germline, CDR1 is MNHNS and CDR2 is SASEGT. The V end was cut by 4 bases, the J end by 6 bases, with 13 bases between. This CDR3 is built from 13 residues. CDR3: CASSALQGGEQYF. DNA for the CDR3: TGTGCCAGCAGTGCGTTACAGGGAGGCGAGCAGTACTTC.

The chain has TRBV4-2 and TRBJ2-3, with 9 bases aligning to TRBD2. Germline V lookup: CDR1 LGHNA, CDR2 YNFKEQ. With 4 bases clipped from V and 1 base from J, the junction kept 15 bases outside the gene matches. The CDR3 covers 19 residues. CDR3 in amino acids: CASSPLPGAGGKGTDTQYF. The CDR3 coding sequence is TGTGCCAGCAGCCCCCTACCGGGGGCGGGAGGGAAAGGCACAGATACGCAGTATTTT.

The chain is built from TRBV7-9 and TRBJ2-7, with D unclear. There are 13 residues in the CDR3. Germline lookup yields CDR1 SEHNR and CDR2 FQNEAQ (reference sequence). Trimming stripped 11 bases from V and 2 bases from J, with 16 bases between. CDR3 DNA sequence: TGTGCCTCAGGTCGAGGCGCTACCTACGAGCAGTACTTC. Protein: CASGRGATYEQYF.

This chain links TRBV11-3 with TRBJ2-2; TRBD1 is a possible D gene (6 bases). The CDR3 length is 14 residues. Germline V gives CDR1 SGHNT, CDR2 YENEEA. V lost 5 bases and J lost 1, with 8 bases in between. The CDR3 loop reads CASSQTGNTGELFF. CDR3 DNA: TGTGCCAGCAGCCAGACAGGGAACACCGGGGAGCTGTTTTTT.

This chain connects TRBV7-9 to TRBJ2-2; TRBD2 matches 10 bases. The CDR3 consists of 17 residues. The V gene end was trimmed by 4 bases and the J gene end by 8 bases; junction bases not matched to a gene: 13. Germline CDR1 SEHNR, CDR2 FQNEAQ (reference sequence). The DNA for the CDR3 is TGTGCCAGCAGCTCAAGGACTAGCGGAGACGGGGTAGGGGAGCTGTTTTTT. Amino acid sequence: CASSSRTSGDGVGELFF. Using reference TRBV7-9 and TRBJ2-2 for the parts outside the CDR3, the full variable domain is DTGVSQNPRHKITKRGQNVTFRCDPISEHNRLYWYRQTLGQGPEFLTYFQNEAQLEKSRLLSDRFSAERPKGSFSTLEIQRTEQGDSAMYLCASSSRTSGDGVGELFFGEGSRLTVL.

The V and J genes are TRBV5-1 and TRBJ2-1, with D perhaps TRBD1 or TRBD2 (5 bases each). Germline-derived CDR1 and CDR2 are SGHRS and YFSETQ. The CDR3 runs to 14 residues. Trimming pared 4 bases from V and 0 bases from J, leaving 8 bases between. As DNA, the CDR3 is TGCGCCAGCAGCGACGGGACCTCCTACAATGAGCAGTTCTTC. It codes for CASSDGTSYNEQFF.

The chain couples TRBV7-2 to TRBJ2-6; D is uncertain. Germline assignment: CDR1 SGHTA and CDR2 FQGNSA. The CDR3 contains 15 residues. The V and J ends lost 5 bases and 1 base respectively, with 9 bases between them. The chain's CDR3 is CASSMTVSGANVLTF. CDR3 in DNA: TGTGCCAGCAGCATGACTGTGTCTGGGGCCAACGTCCTGACTTTC.

A word on this clone: This CDR3 is also generated by other DNA sequences in the sample. The V call is TRBV7-2, the J call TRBJ2-5; TRBD2 aligns across 11 bases. The CDR3 totals 14 residues. After removal of 5 bases from V and 5 bases from J, the junction contained 4 bases not matched to a gene. Germline V gene lookup returns CDR1 SGHTA and CDR2 FQGNSA. The CDR3 is CASSPRTSGETQYF. The CDR3 region has the DNA TGTGCCAGCAGCCCCCGGACTAGCGGGGAGACCCAGTACTTC.

The rearrangement joins TRBV18 to TRBJ2-3, with 13 bases matching TRBD2. Trimming at V came to 3 bases and at J to 3 bases, leaving 6 bases not matched to a gene. Germline assignment: CDR1 KGHSH and CDR2 LQKENI. This CDR3 is 17 amino acids long. CDR3: CASSPGTSGIQTDTQYF. DNA for the CDR3: TGTGCCAGCTCACCGGGGACTAGCGGGATCCAGACAGATACGCAGTATTTT.

J is TRBJ1-1 and V is TRBV2; no definite D call. The CDR3 has 13 residues. The V gene's germline CDR1 is SNHLY and CDR2 FYNNEI. V shed 4 bases and J shed 7 bases, with 13 bases lying between them. The CDR3 loop reads CASSVAGAVEAFF. CDR3 in DNA: TGTGCCAGCAGTGTCGCCGGAGCGGTTGAAGCTTTCTTT. Filled out from reference TRBV2 and TRBJ1-1, the complete variable domain reads EPEVTQTPSHQVTQMGQEVILRCVPISNHLYFYWYRQILGQKVEFLVSFYNNEISEKSEIFDDQFSVERPDGSNFTLKIRSTKLEDSAMYFCASSVAGAVEAFFGQGTRLTVV.

This rearrangement joins TRBV9 to TRBJ1-5; possible D gene TRBD1, 6 bases. The ends were cut back, 3 bases at V and 5 bases at J, with 12 bases in the middle. The V gene's germline CDR1 is SGDLS and CDR2 YYNGEE. This CDR3 has 14 amino acids. The DNA for the CDR3 is TGTGCCAGCAGCGCTGCGGGGGGCGATCAGCCCCAGCATTTT. It is translated as CASSAAGGDQPQHF.

V gene TRBV29-1 combines with J gene TRBJ2-1; D might be TRBD2 (5 bases). Deletions cut 7 bases from V and 10 bases from J, with 17 bases between. The CDR3 covers 12 residues. Germline V gene lookup returns CDR1 SQVTM and CDR2 ANQGSEA. The CDR3: CSGGGLTEEQFF. In nucleotides, the CDR3 is TGCAGCGGTGGAGGCCTGACGGAGGAGCAGTTCTTC.

This clone was seen a single time. The rearrangement uses TRBV28 and TRBJ2-7, with 10 bases identical to TRBD1. The trim removed 8 bases at V and 5 bases at J, leaving 9 bases unmatched. Germline CDR1 MDHEN, CDR2 SYDVKM. The CDR3 sequence is 14 residues long. CDR3 protein: CASSDRGRFHEQYF. The DNA of the CDR3 is TGTGCCAGCTCTGACAGGGGGCGATTCCACGAGCAGTACTTC.

This chain uses TRBV9 with TRBJ2-7; D is unresolved. The germline V gene has CDR1 SGDLS and CDR2 YYNGEE. V gave up 3 bases and J gave up 6 bases, with 16 bases separating them. This CDR3 comprises 14 residues. This CDR3 is CASSGGNSWAEQYF. The CDR3 bases are TGTGCCAGCAGCGGTGGGAATAGCTGGGCCGAGCAGTACTTC.

This clone was observed a few times. The chain uses TRBV6-1 and TRBJ1-5, with D possibly TRBD1 on 6 matching bases. V lost 5 bases, J lost 7 bases, and 18 bases lay in between. Germline V lookup: CDR1 MNHNS, CDR2 SASEGT. This CDR3 is built from 15 residues. CDR3 residues: CASSSYGQLEQPQHF. CDR3 bases: TGTGCCAGCAGTTCTTATGGACAGCTCGAGCAGCCCCAGCATTTT.